Each of the 10 T cell receptor beta chains below was sequenced from the same sample in a study of immune characterization of retroperitoneal liposarcoma. Each CDR3 protein is one row after TCRdb ran MiXCR on the PCR reads. The repertoire has approximately 10,000 distinct CDR3 sequences, 28% of them found once; the top ten carry about 8.2%. The sample consisted of tumor tissue. Receptor source: a male donor with retroperitoneal liposarcoma.

The chain recombines TRBV7-9 with TRBJ2-2, with D maybe TRBD2 (6 bases). Germline assignment: CDR1 SEHNR and CDR2 FQNEAQ (reference sequence). V was clipped by 8 bases and J by 3 bases, with 16 bases between them. This CDR3 has 15 residues. The CDR3 sequence: CASPIGTWDTGELFF. The DNA of the CDR3 is TGTGCCAGCCCAATCGGGACTTGGGACACCGGGGAGCTGTTTTTT. Full variable domain (outside the CDR3, taken from reference TRBV7-9 and TRBJ2-2): DTGVSQNPRHKITKRGQNVTFRCDPISEHNRLYWYRQTLGQGPEFLTYFQNEAQLEKSRLLSDRFSAERPKGSFSTLEIQRTEQGDSAMYLCASPIGTWDTGELFFGEGSRLTVL.

The J gene is TRBJ2-5, the V gene TRBV6-1, with 8 nucleotides matching TRBD1. Near its end, the DNA agrees better with TRBJ2-7, so the J call may be wrong. Germline V CDR1 and CDR2: MNHNS, SASEGT. This CDR3 is 15 amino acids long. The CDR3 loop reads CASSDGLTGDHEQYF. CDR3 nucleotide sequence: TGTGCCAGCAGTGACGGATTGACAGGGGACCACGAGCAGTACTTC.

At least ten counts were recorded for this clonotype. DNA for the CDR3: TGTGCCAGCAGCGCTCAGGGCCACCAAGTGACAGATACGCAGTATTTT. Its translation is CASSAQGHQVTDTQYF. The chain recombines TRBV6-1 with TRBJ2-3; a possible D gene is TRBD1 (5 bases). Germline-derived CDR1 and CDR2 are MNHNS and SASEGT. With 6 bases removed from V and 3 bases from J, the gap between germline ends came to 19 bases. This CDR3 is 16 amino acids long.

CDR3 loop: CASSYLVGGRDEQFF. The CDR3 DNA sequence: TGTGCCAGCAGTTACCTGGTGGGAGGTCGCGATGAGCAGTTCTTC. The chain has TRBV6-5 and TRBJ2-7; possibly TRBD2 for D (6 bases). The J call is doubtful: the DNA matches TRBJ2-1 better. This CDR3 has 15 amino acids. Germline V gene sequence: CDR1 MNHEY, CDR2 SVGAGI.

By share, this clonotype counts as large. This rearrangement joins TRBV7-2 to TRBJ2-3, with 8 nucleotides matching TRBD1. CDR3 length equals 14 residues. Germline V lookup: CDR1 SGHTA, CDR2 FQGNSA. Trimming cost V 3 bases and J 1 base; bases outside gene matches: 0. The CDR3 loop is CASSLDRGTDTQYF. The CDR3 DNA sequence: TGTGCCAGCAGCTTGGACAGGGGCACAGATACGCAGTATTTT.

This clonotype was seen repeatedly, ten times or more. The rearrangement uses TRBV12-3 or TRBV12-4 and TRBJ2-5; 9 nucleotides line up with TRBD1. Matching the DNA end better, TRBJ2-7 makes the J call doubtful. The CDR3 has 15 residues. The DNA for the CDR3 is TGTGCCAGCAGTGCAACCGGGACAGGGTACCACGAGCAGTACTTC. Translated, it gives CASSATGTGYHEQYF.

For this clonotype: This sequence may be a read error, since a much larger clone differs from it by one base. The chain couples TRBV7-6 to TRBJ2-5; D is uncertain. The DNA end is more similar to TRBJ2-7, so the J call may be wrong. In germline, CDR1 is SGHVS, CDR2 FNYEAQ. This CDR3 spans 13 amino acids. This CDR3 reads CASSTLARLEQYF. The CDR3 DNA follows: TGTGCCAGCAGCACCCTGGCCCGCCTCGAGCAGTACTTC.

This chain connects TRBV4-1 to TRBJ2-7; 11 nucleotides match TRBD2. With 3 bases clipped from V and 0 bases from J, the junction kept 4 bases outside the gene matches. There are 16 residues in the CDR3. Germline V gene lookup returns CDR1 MGHRA and CDR2 YSYEKL. The CDR3 reads CASSHLAGGSSYEQYF. CDR3 DNA: TGCGCCAGCAGCCATTTAGCGGGGGGGAGCTCCTACGAGCAGTACTTC.

This clonotype was picked up many times. V usage is TRBV6-1 and J usage is TRBJ2-7; the D call may be TRBD1 or TRBD2 (5 bases each). Germline V gene sequence: CDR1 MNHNS, CDR2 SASEGT. This CDR3 is built from 15 residues. The V end lost 5 bases, the J end lost 1 base, and 15 bases lay between the germline ends. CDR3 region: CASSPTGTESYEQYF. Written as DNA, the CDR3 is TGTGCCAGCAGTCCTACCGGGACCGAATCCTACGAGCAGTACTTC.

At least ten counts were recorded for this clonotype. V gene TRBV7-6 combines with J gene TRBJ2-1, with 9 positions matching TRBD1. The CDR3 extends over 15 amino acids. Trimming at V came to 0 bases and at J to 10 bases, leaving 7 bases not matched to a gene. The germline V gene has CDR1 SGHVS and CDR2 FNYEAQ. CDR3 sequence: CASSLASDRGDEQFF. CDR3 DNA: TGTGCCAGCAGCTTAGCATCCGACAGGGGGGACGAGCAGTTCTTC.